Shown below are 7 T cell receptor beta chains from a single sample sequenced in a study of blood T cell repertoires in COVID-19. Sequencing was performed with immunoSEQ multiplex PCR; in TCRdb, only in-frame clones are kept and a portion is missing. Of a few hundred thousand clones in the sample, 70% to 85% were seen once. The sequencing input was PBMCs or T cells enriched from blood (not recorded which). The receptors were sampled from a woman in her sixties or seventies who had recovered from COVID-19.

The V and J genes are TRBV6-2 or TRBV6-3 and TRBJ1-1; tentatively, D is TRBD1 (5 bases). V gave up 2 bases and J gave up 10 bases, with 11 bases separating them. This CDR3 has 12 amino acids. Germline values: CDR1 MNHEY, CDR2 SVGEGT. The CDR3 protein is CASSYARQRAFF. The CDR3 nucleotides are TGTGCCAGCAGTTACGCCCGACAGAGAGCTTTCTTT.

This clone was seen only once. The CDR3 loop reads CASSGDLAGVTDTQYF. The CDR3, as DNA: TGCGCCAGCAGTGGGGACTTAGCGGGGGTAACAGATACGCAGTATTTT. The chain has TRBV10-2 and TRBJ2-3, with TRBD2 matching 9 bases. This CDR3 spans 16 amino acids. Unmatched junction bases numbered 8, after V lost 4 bases and J lost 3 bases. The V gene's germline CDR1 is WSHSY and CDR2 SAAADI.

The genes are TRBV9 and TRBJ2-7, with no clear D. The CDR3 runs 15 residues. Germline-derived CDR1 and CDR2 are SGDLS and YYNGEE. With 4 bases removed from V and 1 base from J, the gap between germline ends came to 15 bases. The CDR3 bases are TGTGCCAGCAGCCCTACAAACACGGGTTCCTACGAGCAGTACTTC. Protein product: CASSPTNTGSYEQYF. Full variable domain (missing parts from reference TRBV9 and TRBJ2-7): DSGVTQTPKHLITATGQRVTLRCSPRSGDLSVYWYQQSLDQGLQFLIQYYNGEERAKGNILERFSAQQFPDLHSELNLSSLELGDSALYFCASSPTNTGSYEQYFGPGTRLTVT.

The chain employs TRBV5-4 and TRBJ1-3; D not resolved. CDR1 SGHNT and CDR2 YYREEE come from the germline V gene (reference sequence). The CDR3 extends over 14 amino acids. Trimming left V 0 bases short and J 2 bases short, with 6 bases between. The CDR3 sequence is CASSLEPAGNTIYF. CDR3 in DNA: TGTGCCAGCAGCTTGGAGCCGGCTGGAAACACCATATATTTT. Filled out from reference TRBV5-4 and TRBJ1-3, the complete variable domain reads ETGVTQSPTHLIKTRGQQVTLRCSSQSGHNTVSWYQQALGQGPQFIFQYYREEENGRGNFPPRFSGLQFPNYSSELNVNALELDDSALYLCASSLEPAGNTIYFGEGSWLTVV.

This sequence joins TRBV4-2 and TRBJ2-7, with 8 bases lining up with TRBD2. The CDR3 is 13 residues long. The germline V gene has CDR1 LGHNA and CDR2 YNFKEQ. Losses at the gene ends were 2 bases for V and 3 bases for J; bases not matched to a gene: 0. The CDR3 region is CASSQTSGYEQYF. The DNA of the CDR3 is TGTGCCAGCAGCCAAACTAGCGGCTACGAGCAGTACTTC.

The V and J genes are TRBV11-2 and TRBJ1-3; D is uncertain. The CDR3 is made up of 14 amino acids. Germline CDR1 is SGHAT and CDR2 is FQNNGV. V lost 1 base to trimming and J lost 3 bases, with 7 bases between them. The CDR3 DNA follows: TGTGCCAGCAGCTTAGTGTATTATGGAAACACCATATATTTT. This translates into CASSLVYYGNTIYF.

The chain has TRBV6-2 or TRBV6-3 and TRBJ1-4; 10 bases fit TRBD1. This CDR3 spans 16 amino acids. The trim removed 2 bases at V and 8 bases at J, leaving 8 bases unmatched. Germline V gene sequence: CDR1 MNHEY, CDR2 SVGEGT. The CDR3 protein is CASSYGFGTGDEKLFF. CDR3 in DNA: TGTGCCAGCAGTTACGGCTTCGGGACAGGGGACGAAAAACTGTTTTTT.